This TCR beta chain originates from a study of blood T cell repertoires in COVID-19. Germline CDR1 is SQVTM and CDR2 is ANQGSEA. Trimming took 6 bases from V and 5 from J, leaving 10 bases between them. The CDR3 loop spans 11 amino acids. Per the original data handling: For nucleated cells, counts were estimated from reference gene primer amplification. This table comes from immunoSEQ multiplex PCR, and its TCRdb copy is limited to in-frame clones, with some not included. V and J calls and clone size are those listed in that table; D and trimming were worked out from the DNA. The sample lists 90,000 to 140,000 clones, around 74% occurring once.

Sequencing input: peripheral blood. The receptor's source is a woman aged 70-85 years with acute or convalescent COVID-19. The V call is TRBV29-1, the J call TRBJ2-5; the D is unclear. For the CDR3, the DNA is TGCAGCGTAAGACAAAGGGAGACCCAGTACTTC. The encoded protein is CSVRQRETQYF.